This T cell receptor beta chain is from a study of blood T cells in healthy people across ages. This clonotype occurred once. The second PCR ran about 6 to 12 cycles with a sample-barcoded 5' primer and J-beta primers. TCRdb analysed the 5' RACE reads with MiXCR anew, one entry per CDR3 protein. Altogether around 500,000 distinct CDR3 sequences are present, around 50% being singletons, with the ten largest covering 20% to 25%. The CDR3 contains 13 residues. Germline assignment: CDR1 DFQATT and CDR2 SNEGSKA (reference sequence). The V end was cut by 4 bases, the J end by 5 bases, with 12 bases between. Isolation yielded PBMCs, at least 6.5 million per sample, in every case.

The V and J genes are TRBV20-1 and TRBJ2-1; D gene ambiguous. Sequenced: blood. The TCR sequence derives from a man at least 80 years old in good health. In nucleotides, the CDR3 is TGCAGTGCTACCTTGGTTTCTAACAATGAGCAGTTCTTC. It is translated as CSATLVSNNEQFF.